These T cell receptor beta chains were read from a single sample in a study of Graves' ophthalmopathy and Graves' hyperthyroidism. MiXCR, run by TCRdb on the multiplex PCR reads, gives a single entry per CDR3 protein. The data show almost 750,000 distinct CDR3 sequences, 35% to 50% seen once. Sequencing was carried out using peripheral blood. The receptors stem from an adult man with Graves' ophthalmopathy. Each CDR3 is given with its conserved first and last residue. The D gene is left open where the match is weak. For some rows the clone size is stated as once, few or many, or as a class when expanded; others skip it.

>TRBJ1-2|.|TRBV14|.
CASSPKQNLYGYTF
TGTGCCAGCAGCCCGAAACAGAACCTCTATGGCTACACCTTC
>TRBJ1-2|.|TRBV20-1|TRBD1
CTARPMSTGRTYGYTF
TGCACTGCTCGTCCAATGTCGACAGGGAGGACCTATGGCTACACCTTC
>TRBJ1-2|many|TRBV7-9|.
CASSLSAGETYGYTF
TGTGCCAGCAGCTTAAGTGCCGGGGAGACCTATGGCTACACCTTC
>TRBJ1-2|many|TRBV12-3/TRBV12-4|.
CASSFKGFVDGYTF
TGTGCCAGCAGTTTTAAGGGCTTCGTGGATGGCTACACCTTC
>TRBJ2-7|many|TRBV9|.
CASSQTGVVREQYF
TGTGCCAGCAGCCAAACGGGCGTAGTACGGGAGCAGTACTTC
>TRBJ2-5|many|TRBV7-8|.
CASSFWLQETQYF
TGTGCCAGCAGCTTCTGGTTACAAGAGACCCAGTACTTC
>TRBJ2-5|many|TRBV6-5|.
CASRILEGAETQYF
TGTGCCAGCAGGATACTAGAAGGCGCTGAGACCCAGTACTTC
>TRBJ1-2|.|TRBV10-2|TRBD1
CASSDTGGADGYTF
TGCGCCAGCAGCGATACAGGGGGCGCGGATGGCTACACCTTC
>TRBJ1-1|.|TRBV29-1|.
CSVDGAKAFF
TGCAGCGTAGATGGGGCGAAAGCTTTCTTT
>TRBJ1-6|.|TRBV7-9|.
CASTAGAYNSPLHF
TGTGCCAGCACCGCGGGCGCCTATAATTCACCCCTCCACTTT
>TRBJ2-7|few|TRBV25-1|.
CASRDLNHEQYF
TGTGCCAGCCGGGACCTCAACCACGAGCAGTACTTC
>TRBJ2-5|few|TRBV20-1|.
CSARDQPGYQETQYF
TGCAGTGCTAGAGATCAGCCAGGGTACCAAGAGACCCAGTACTTC
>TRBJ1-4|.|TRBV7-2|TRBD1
CASSPGQLKLFF
TGTGCCAGCAGCCCGGGACAGTTGAAACTGTTTTTT
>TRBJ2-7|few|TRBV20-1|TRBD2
CSARGPSGSSYEQYF
TGCAGTGCTAGAGGCCCTAGCGGGAGCTCCTACGAGCAGTACTTC
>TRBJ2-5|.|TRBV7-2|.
CASSPGGIGETQYF
TGTGCCAGCAGCCCAGGGGGGATCGGGGAGACCCAGTACTTC
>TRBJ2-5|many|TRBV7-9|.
CASSLTANFQGGETQYF
TGTGCCAGCAGCCTCACTGCCAATTTCCAGGGCGGCGAGACCCAGTACTTC
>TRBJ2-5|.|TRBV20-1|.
CSARVRPPVWTQYF
TGCAGTGCTAGGGTTAGACCTCCCGTTTGGACCCAGTACTTC
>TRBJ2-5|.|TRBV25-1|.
CAQGGHQETQYF
TGTGCCCAGGGAGGCCACCAAGAGACCCAGTACTTC
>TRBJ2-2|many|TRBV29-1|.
CSVGYWSGELFF
TGCAGCGTTGGATACTGGTCCGGGGAGCTGTTTTTT
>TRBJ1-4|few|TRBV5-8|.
CASSAARRSEKLFF
TGTGCCAGCAGCGCAGCTAGACGCTCTGAAAAACTGTTTTTT
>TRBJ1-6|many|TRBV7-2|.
CASSPLGVNSPLHF
TGTGCCAGCAGCCCGTTGGGGGTGAATTCACCCCTCCACTTT
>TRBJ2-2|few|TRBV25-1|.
CASTPPRWAGELFF
TGTGCCAGCACCCCACCCCGGTGGGCCGGGGAGCTGTTTTTT
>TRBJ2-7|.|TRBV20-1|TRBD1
CSASFPLGDRGYEQYF
TGCAGTGCTAGTTTCCCCTTGGGGGACAGGGGATACGAGCAGTACTTC
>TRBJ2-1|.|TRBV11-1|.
CASMLTGRPDEQFF
TGTGCCAGTATGCTTACGGGACGTCCGGATGAGCAGTTCTTC
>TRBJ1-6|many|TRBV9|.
CASSVTQGHNSPLHF
TGTGCCAGCAGCGTAACCCAGGGCCATAATTCACCCCTCCACTTT
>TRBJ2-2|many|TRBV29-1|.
CSVQTTDTGELFF
TGCAGCGTTCAAACGACAGACACCGGGGAGCTGTTTTTT
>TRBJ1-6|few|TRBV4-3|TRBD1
CASSQGVGQGDSLHF
TGCGCCAGCAGCCAAGGTGTTGGACAGGGAGACTCCCTCCACTTT